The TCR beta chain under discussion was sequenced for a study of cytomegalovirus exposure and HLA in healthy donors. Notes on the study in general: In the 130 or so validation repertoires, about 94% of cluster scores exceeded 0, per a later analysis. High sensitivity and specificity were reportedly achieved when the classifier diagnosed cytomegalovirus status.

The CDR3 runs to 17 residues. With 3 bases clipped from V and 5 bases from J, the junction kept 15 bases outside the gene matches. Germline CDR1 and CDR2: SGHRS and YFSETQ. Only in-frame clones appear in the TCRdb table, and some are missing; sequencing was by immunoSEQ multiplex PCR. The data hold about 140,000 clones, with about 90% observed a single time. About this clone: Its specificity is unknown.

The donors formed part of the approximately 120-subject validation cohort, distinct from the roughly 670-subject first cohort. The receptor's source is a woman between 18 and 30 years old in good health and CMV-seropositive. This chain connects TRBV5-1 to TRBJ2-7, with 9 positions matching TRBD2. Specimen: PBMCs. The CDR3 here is CASSWLALAGTRHEQYF. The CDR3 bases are TGCGCCAGCAGCTGGTTAGCTCTAGCGGGGACCCGCCACGAGCAGTACTTC.